The text below deals with one T cell receptor (beta chain). What it recognizes is unknown. The data were produced by immunoSEQ multiplex PCR, yet TCRdb's version contains in-frame clones alone and is incomplete. The sample gives 11,000 or so clones, 85% to 95% of which show up once; under 0.35% is in the top ten. The source of the sample is a study of T cells after posttransplantation cyclophosphamide. The naive gate required viable CD3+CD4+ or CD3+CD8+ cells with CCR7+CD45RA+CD45RO-CD95-CD27+CD28+ phenotype. Overall study findings and caveats: Donor CD8+ memory clones often dominated recipient blood repertoires at later times. TRB overlap between skin or GI tissue T cells and blood was limited.

The source is a man younger than 40 in good health and a related stem cell transplant donor. Sequencing input: naive CD8+ T cells sorted from PBMCs.

The CDR3 is CASRLDRVDEQFF. The CDR3 coding sequence is TGTGCCAGCAGACTCGACAGGGTGGATGAGCAGTTCTTC. The chain couples TRBV2 to TRBJ2-1, with 7 bases that match TRBD1. After removal of 6 bases from V and 8 bases from J, the junction contained 7 bases not matched to a gene. The CDR3 runs to 13 residues. CDR1 SNHLY and CDR2 FYNNEI come from the germline V gene.